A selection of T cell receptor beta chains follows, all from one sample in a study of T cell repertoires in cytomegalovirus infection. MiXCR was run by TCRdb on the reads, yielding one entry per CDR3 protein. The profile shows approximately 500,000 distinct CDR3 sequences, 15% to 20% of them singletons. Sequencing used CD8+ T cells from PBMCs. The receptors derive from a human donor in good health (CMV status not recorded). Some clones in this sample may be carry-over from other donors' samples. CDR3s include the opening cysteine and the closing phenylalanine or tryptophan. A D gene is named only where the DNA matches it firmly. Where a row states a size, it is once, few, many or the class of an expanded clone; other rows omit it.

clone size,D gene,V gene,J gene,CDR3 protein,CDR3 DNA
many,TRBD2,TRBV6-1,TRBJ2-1,CASRSQRGGAYNEQFF,TGTGCCAGCAGGTCCCAGCGGGGGGGGGCCTACAATGAGCAGTTCTTC
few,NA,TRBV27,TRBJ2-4,CASSQGGRTVPLAKNIQYF,TGTGCCAGCAGCCAGGGGGGAAGGACAGTTCCCTTAGCCAAAAACATTCAGTACTTC
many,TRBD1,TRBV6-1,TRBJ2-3,CASPGQGLGQYF,TGTGCCAGCCCGGGACAGGGGCTGGGACAGTATTTT
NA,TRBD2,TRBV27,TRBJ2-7,CASGRTSDYVQYF,TGTGCCAGCGGCCGGACTAGCGACTACGTGCAGTACTTC
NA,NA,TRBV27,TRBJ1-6,CASSLRGFRNSPLHF,TGTGCCAGCAGTTTACGGGGTTTTCGTAATTCACCCCTCCACTTT
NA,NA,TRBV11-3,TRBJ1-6,CARGNYRFSYNSPLHF,TGTGCCAGGGGGAACTACCGATTCTCCTATAATTCACCCCTCCACTTT
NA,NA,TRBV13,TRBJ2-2,CASSQDSFGELFF,TGTGCCAGCAGCCAGGACTCTTTCGGGGAGCTGTTTTTT
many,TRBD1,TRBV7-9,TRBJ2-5,CASSLAGQGQETQYF,TGTGCCAGCAGCTTAGCGGGACAGGGGCAAGAGACCCAGTACTTC
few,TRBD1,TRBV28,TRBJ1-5,CASGNTGGGQPQHF,TGTGCCAGCGGTAATACAGGGGGCGGTCAGCCCCAGCATTTT
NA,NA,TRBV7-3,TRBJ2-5,CASSLIRGPKETQYF,TGTGCCAGCAGCTTAATTCGAGGACCTAAAGAGACCCAGTACTTC
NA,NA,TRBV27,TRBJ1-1,CASSAGSGTEAFF,TGTGCCAGTTCGGCCGGCAGTGGCACTGAAGCTTTCTTT
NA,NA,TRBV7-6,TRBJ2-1,CASSRPTWGNEQFF,TGTGCAAGCAGCCGCCCGACATGGGGCAATGAGCAGTTCTTC
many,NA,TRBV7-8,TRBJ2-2,CASIPRGGASTGELFF,TGTGCCAGCATCCCGAGGGGGGGGGCCTCCACCGGGGAGCTGTTTTTT
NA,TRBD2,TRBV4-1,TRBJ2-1,CASSQVRLAGGGNEQFF,TGCGCCAGCAGCCAAGTACGGCTAGCGGGAGGAGGGAATGAGCAGTTCTTC
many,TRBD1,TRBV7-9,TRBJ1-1,CASSFRTGENTEAFF,TGTGCCAGCAGCTTCAGGACAGGGGAGAACACTGAAGCTTTCTTT
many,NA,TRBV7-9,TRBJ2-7,CASSLEAEQYF,TGTGCCAGCAGCTTAGAGGCCGAGCAGTACTTC
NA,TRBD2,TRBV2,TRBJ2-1,CASRGVAGIYSNNEQFF,TGTGCCAGCAGGGGAGTAGCGGGTATCTACTCTAACAATGAGCAGTTCTTC
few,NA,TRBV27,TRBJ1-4,CASSSLEDEKLFF,TGTGCCAGCAGTTCCCTAGAGGATGAAAAACTGTTTTTT
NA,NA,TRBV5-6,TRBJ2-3,CASRTFAGVDTQYF,TGTGCCAGCAGAACGTTCGCTGGGGTAGATACGCAGTATTTT
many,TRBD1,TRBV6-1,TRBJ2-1,CASSVRDRGRYNEQFF,TGTGCCAGCAGTGTCCGGGACAGGGGGAGGTACAATGAGCAGTTCTTC
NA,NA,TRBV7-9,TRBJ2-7,CASSLRDPSYEQYF,TGTGCCAGCAGCTTAAGGGACCCTTCCTACGAGCAGTACTTC
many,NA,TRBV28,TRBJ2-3,CASSPTLRADTQYF,TGTGCCAGCAGTCCTACCCTTAGGGCAGATACGCAGTATTTT
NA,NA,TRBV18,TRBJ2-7,CASSLDGAPYEQYF,TGTGCCAGCTCGCTTGACGGGGCCCCCTACGAGCAGTACTTC
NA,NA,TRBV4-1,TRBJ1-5,CASSQGVGALPGPQHF,TGCGCCAGCAGCCAAGGTGTAGGAGCCTTACCCGGGCCCCAGCATTTT
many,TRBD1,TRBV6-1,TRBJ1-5,CASSPQGATQPQHF,TGTGCCAGCAGTCCTCAGGGGGCTACTCAACCCCAGCATTTT
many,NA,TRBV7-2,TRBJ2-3,CARGRGPRSTDTQYF,TGTGCGAGGGGGCGGGGCCCACGGTCCACAGATACGCAGTATTTT
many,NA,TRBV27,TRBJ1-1,CASTPGGGPNTEAFF,TGTGCCAGCACCCCGGGGGGTGGGCCCAACACTGAAGCTTTCTTT
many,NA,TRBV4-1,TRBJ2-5,CASSQDTIEFETQYF,TGCGCCAGCAGCCAAGATACGATCGAGTTTGAGACCCAGTACTTC
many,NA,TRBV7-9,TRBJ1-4,CASSLGDTGPEKLFF,TGTGCCAGCAGCTTAGGGGACACCGGACCTGAAAAACTGTTTTTT
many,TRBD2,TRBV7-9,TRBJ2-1,CASSLVGGRATYNEQFF,TGTGCCAGCAGCTTAGTTGGCGGGAGAGCCACCTACAATGAGCAGTTCTTC
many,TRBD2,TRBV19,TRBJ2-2,CASKVTSGLTGELFF,TGTGCCAGCAAAGTGACTAGCGGTTTGACCGGGGAGCTGTTTTTT
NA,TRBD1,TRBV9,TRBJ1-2,CASSAAGTGNNYGYTF,TGTGCCAGCAGCGCCGCCGGGACAGGGAATAACTATGGCTACACCTTC
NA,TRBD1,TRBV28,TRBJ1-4,CASSLRDRGPLNEKLFF,TGTGCCAGCAGTTTAAGGGACAGGGGGCCCCTTAATGAAAAACTGTTTTTT
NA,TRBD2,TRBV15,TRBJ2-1,CATSRLGRLAGERNEQFF,TGTGCCACCAGCAGGCTCGGGCGACTAGCGGGAGAACGCAATGAGCAGTTCTTC
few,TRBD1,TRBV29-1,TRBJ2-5,CSLRTGRETQYF,TGCAGCCTTAGGACAGGGCGGGAGACCCAGTACTTC
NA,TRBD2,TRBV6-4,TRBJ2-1,CASSDSSGRSHNEQFF,TGTGCCAGCAGTGACTCTAGCGGGAGATCCCACAATGAGCAGTTCTTC
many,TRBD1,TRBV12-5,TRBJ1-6,CASGAGGLSYNSPLHF,TGTGCTAGTGGGGCAGGGGGCCTTTCCTATAATTCACCCCTCCACTTT
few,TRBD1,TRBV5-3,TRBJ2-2,CASSFTGGNTGELFF,TGTGCCAGCAGCTTCACAGGGGGGAACACCGGGGAGCTGTTTTTT
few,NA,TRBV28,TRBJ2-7,CASSLSRVRSSYEQYF,TGTGCCAGCAGTTTATCAAGGGTGAGGAGCTCCTACGAGCAGTACTTC
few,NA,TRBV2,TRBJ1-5,CASSEGGLSNQPQHF,TGTGCCAGCAGTGAAGGGGGCCTGAGCAATCAGCCCCAGCATTTT
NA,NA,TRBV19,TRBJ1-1,CASSPPITGMTTEAFF,TGTGCCAGTAGCCCCCCCATCACAGGGATGACCACTGAAGCTTTCTTT
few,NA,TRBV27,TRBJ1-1,CASSMTENTEAFF,TGTGCCAGCAGTATGACAGAGAACACTGAAGCTTTCTTT
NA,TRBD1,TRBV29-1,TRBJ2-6,CSVWADRGESGANVLTF,TGCAGCGTTTGGGCGGACAGGGGGGAGTCTGGGGCCAACGTCCTGACTTTC
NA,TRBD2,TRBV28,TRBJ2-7,CASSLITSGVRSYEQYF,TGTGCCAGCAGTTTGATAACTAGCGGCGTTCGGTCCTACGAGCAGTACTTC
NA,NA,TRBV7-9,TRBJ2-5,CASSLPAGTSRETQYF,TGTGCCAGCAGCTTACCCGCCGGGACTTCGCGAGAGACCCAGTACTTC
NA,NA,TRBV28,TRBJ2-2,CASEGDANTGELFF,TGTGCCAGTGAAGGGGACGCGAACACCGGGGAGCTGTTTTTT
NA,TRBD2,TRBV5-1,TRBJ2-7,CASSGGDRPYEQYF,TGCGCCAGCAGCGGGGGGGATCGCCCCTACGAGCAGTACTTC
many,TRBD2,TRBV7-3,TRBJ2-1,CASSPGTSNGNEQFF,TGTGCCAGCAGCCCCGGGACTAGCAACGGCAATGAGCAGTTCTTC
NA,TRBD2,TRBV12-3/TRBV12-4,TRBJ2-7,CASSLVSSGRGSYEQYF,TGTGCCAGCAGTTTAGTTTCGAGCGGGAGAGGGTCCTACGAGCAGTACTTC
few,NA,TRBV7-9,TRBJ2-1,CASSPPVSSYNEQFF,TGTGCCAGCAGCCCCCCCGTGAGCTCCTACAATGAGCAGTTCTTC